Listed here are 8 T cell receptor beta chains from one sample, sequenced in a study of cytomegalovirus exposure and HLA in healthy donors. The study ran its PCR with 60 Vbeta and 13 Jbeta primers. Sequencing used immunoSEQ multiplex PCR; TCRdb keeps in-frame clones, though not all of them. The sample includes approximately 72,000 clones, 50% to 80% of them seen just once. Input material: PBMCs. These receptors were taken from a man aged 40-49 years in good health and CMV-seropositive.

This clone was counted a few times. This rearrangement joins TRBV2 to TRBJ1-2; D unclear. The V end was cut by 7 bases, the J end by 0 bases, with 12 bases between. The CDR3 runs to 14 residues. The germline V gene has CDR1 SNHLY and CDR2 FYNNEI. The CDR3 sequence is CASILQISNYGYTF. The DNA for the CDR3 is TGTGCCAGCATCCTTCAGATTTCTAACTATGGCTACACCTTC.

This clone was seen only a few times. This chain uses TRBV28 with TRBJ2-3; 7 nucleotides align to TRBD2. The CDR3 length is 13 residues. Germline trimming cut 8 bases from V and 6 bases from J; bases unmatched to any gene: 8. Germline loops: CDR1 MDHEN, CDR2 SYDVKM. CDR3 amino acids: CASEWGGEDTQYF. DNA of the CDR3: TGTGCCAGCGAGTGGGGGGGGGAGGATACGCAGTATTTT.

The rearrangement links TRBV4-1 to TRBJ2-5, with a tentative D call TRBD2 (6 bases). CDR1 and CDR2 from the germline V gene are MGHRA and YSYEKL. This CDR3 spans 15 amino acids. Trimming shortened V by 1 base and J by 9 bases, and 18 bases separated the two germline ends. Written as DNA, the CDR3 is TGCGCCAGCAGCCAAGGAAGAGGGCCGGAGCGGGCCCAGTACTTC. Residues: CASSQGRGPERAQYF.

V usage is TRBV9 and J usage is TRBJ2-4; tentative D call: TRBD1 (7 bases). The CDR3 covers 15 residues. Trimming shortened V by 2 bases and J by 5 bases, and 14 bases separated the two germline ends. Germline V gene lookup returns CDR1 SGDLS and CDR2 YYNGEE. The DNA of the CDR3 is TGTGCCAGCAGCGTCGGAGGGACAGTCCAAAACATTCAGTACTTC. Translating gives CASSVGGTVQNIQYF.

This chain uses TRBV9 with TRBJ2-1, with D possibly being TRBD1 (5 bases). V dropped 4 bases and J dropped 9 bases, with 20 bases sitting between them. Looked up from germline, CDR1 is SGDLS and CDR2 is YYNGEE. This CDR3 spans 15 amino acids. Here the CDR3 DNA reads TGTGCCAGCAGCCTCCAGCCCCAGGGCTCAGCTGAGCAGTTCTTC. It translates to CASSLQPQGSAEQFF.

The chain recombines TRBV25-1 with TRBJ1-4; D possibly corresponds to TRBD1 (6 bases). Germline-derived CDR1 and CDR2 are MGHDK and SYGVNS. This CDR3 region has 14 residues. Trimming removed 2 bases from V and 8 bases from J, with 12 bases in between. CDR3: CASSETTRGEKLFF. DNA for the CDR3: TGTGCCAGCAGTGAAACCACGAGGGGGGAAAAACTGTTTTTT.

This chain uses TRBV2 with TRBJ1-1, with a possible D match to TRBD1 (5 bases). This CDR3 comprises 13 residues. CDR1 is SNHLY, CDR2 FYNNEI, per germline. Trimming shortened V by 7 bases and J by 2 bases, and 11 bases separated the two germline ends. The DNA of the CDR3 is TGTGCCAGCACTGGGGGGGGTAACACTGAAGCTTTCTTT. Translation: CASTGGGNTEAFF.

This chain connects TRBV30 to TRBJ2-7, with 12 bases that match TRBD2. The CDR3 extends over 15 amino acids. CDR1 and CDR2 (germline): GTSNPN, SVGIG (reference sequence). The V gene end was trimmed by 1 base and the J gene end by 3 bases; junction bases not matched to a gene: 4. The CDR3 here is CAWSELAGGNYEQYF. The CDR3 nucleotides read TGTGCCTGGAGTGAACTAGCGGGGGGAAACTACGAGCAGTACTTC. The full variable domain, in which reference TRBV30 and TRBJ2-7 provide the parts outside the CDR3, is SQTIHQWPATLVQPVGSPLSLECTVEGTSNPNLYWYRQAAGRGLQLLFYSVGIGQISSEVPQNLSASRPQDRQFILSSKKLLLSDSGFYLCAWSELAGGNYEQYFGPGTRLTVT.